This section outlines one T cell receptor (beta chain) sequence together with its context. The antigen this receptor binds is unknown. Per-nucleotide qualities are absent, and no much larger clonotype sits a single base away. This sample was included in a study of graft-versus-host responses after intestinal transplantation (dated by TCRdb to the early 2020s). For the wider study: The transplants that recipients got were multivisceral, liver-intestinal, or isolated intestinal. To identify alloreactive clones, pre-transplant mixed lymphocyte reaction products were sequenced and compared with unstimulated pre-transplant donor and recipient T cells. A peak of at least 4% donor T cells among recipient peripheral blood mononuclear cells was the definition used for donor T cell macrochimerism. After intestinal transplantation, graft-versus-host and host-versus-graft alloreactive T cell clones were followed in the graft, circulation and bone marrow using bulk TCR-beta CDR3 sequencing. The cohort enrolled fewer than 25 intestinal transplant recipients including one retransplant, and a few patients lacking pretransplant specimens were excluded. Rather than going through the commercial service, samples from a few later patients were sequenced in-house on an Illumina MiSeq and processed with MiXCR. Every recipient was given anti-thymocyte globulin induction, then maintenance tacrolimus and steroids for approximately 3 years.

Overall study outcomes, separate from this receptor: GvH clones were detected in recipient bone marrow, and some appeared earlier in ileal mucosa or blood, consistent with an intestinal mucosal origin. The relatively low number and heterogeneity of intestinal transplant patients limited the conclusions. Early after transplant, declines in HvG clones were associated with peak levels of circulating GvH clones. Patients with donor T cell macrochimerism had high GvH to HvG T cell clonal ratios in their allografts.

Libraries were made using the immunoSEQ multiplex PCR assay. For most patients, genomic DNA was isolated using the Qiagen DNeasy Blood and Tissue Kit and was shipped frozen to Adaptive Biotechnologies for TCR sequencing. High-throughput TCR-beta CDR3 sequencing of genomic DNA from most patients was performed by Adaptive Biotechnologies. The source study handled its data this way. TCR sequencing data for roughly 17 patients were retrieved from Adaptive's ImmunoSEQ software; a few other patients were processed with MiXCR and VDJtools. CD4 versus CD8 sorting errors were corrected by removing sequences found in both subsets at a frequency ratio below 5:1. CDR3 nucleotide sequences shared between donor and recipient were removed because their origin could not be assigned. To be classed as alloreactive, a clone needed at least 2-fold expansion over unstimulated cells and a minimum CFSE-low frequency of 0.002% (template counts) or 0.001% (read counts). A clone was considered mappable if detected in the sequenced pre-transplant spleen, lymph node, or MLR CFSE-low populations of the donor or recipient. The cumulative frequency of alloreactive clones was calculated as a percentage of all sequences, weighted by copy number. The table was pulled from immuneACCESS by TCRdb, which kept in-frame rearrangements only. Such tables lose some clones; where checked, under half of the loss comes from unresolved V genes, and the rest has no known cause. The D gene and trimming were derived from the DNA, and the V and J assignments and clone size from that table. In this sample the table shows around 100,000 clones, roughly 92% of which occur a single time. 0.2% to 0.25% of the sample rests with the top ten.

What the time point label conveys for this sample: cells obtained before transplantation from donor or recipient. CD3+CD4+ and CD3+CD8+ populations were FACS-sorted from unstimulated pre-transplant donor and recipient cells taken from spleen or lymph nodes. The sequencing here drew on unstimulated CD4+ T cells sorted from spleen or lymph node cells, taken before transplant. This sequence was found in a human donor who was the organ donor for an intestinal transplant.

CDR3 protein: CASSLMGVGTQYF. The nucleotides read TGTGCCAGCAGCTTAATGGGGGTGGGGACCCAGTACTTC. Here the chain combines TRBV7-9 and TRBJ2-5; the D region may be TRBD1 or TRBD2, each matching 5 bases equally. CDR1 and CDR2, per the germline V gene (reference sequence), are SEHNR and FQNEAQ. Measured from the cysteine to the phenylalanine, the CDR3 is 13 residues long. The read is trimmed to its CDR3 DNA, 39 bases read in frame from base 1. Between the V and J ends, shortened by 2 bases and 7 bases respectively, the junction contains 11 bases. Beyond the CDR3, the reference TRBV7-9 and TRBJ2-5 genes provide the residues; the full variable domain reads: DTGVSQNPRHKITKRGQNVTFRCDPISEHNRLYWYRQTLGQGPEFLTYFQNEAQLEKSRLLSDRFSAERPKGSFSTLEIQRTEQGDSAMYLCASSLMGVGTQYFGPGTRLLVL.